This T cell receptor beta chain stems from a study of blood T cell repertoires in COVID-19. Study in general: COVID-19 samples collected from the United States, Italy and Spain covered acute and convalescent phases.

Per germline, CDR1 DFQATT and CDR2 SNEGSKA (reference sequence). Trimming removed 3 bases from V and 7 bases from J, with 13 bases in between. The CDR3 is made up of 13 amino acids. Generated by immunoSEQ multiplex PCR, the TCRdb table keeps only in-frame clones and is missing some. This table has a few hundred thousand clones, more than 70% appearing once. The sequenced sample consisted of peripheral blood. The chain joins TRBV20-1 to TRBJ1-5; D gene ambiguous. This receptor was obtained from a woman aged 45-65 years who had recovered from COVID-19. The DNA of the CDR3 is TGCAGTGCTAGTCGAGGGTTCGCGCAGCCCCAGCATTTT. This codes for CSASRGFAQPQHF.